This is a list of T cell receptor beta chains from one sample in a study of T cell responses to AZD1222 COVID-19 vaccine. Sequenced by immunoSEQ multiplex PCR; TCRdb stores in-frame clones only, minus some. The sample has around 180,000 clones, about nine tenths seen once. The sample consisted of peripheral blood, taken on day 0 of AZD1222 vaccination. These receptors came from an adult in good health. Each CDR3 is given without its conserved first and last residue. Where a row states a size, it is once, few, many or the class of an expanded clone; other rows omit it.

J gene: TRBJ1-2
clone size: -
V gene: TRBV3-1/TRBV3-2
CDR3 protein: ASSQGVRERGYT

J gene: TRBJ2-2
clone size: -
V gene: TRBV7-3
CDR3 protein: ASSSRGDTGELF

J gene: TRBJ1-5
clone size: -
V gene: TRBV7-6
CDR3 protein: ASSLSLGNQPQH

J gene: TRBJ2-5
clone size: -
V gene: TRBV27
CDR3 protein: ASSFSRWGGDKETQY

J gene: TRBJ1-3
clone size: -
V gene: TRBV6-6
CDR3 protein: ASSYSRGFGGNTIY

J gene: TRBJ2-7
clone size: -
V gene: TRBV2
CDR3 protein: ASSEPRDSWAYEQY

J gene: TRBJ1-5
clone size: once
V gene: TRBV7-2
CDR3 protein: ASSLRLEQPQH

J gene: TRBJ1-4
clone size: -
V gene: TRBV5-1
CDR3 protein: ASSLWGSDEKLF

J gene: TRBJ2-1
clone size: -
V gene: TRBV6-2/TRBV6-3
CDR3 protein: ASSSDSEQF

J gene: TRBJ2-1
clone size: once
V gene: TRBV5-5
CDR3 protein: ASSPGQGRYNEQF

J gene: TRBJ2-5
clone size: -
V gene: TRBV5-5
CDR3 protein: ASSGGLAETQY

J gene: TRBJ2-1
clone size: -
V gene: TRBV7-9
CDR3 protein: ASRSWGGGYNEQF

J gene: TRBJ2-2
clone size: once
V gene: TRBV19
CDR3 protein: ASSLLAAANTGELF

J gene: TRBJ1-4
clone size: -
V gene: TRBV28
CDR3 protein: ASSPPGTGSGVLF

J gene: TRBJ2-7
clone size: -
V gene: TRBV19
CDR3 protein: ASSSSGSYEQY

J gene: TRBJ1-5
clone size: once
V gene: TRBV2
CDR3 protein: ASSEGGRRTHQPQH

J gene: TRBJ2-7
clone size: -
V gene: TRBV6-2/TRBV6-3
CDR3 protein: ASSYSKGREQY

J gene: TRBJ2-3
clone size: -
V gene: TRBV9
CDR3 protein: ASSPLGASGGAGTDTQY

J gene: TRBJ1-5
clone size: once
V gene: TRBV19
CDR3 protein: ASSALGEGNQPQH

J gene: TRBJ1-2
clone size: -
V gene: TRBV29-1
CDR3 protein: SVLGQGKSGYT

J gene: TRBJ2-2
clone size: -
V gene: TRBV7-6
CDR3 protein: ASRPRQGNTGELF

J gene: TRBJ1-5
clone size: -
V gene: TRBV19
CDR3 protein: ASSIDNQPQH

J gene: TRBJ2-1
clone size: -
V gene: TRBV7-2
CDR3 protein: ASRGQGYEQF

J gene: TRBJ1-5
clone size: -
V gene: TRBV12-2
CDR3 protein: ASRLMGQTNQPQH

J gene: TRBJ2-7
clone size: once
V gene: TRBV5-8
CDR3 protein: ASSTGNQQY

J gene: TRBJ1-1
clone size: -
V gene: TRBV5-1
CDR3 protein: ASSLDLGTTEAF

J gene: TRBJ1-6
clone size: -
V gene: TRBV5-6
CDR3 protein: ASSRPGGGHPRFH

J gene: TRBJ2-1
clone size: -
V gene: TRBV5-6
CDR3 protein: ASSLSVTSSYNEQF

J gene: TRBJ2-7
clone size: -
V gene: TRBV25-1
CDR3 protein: ASSEYLGGGYEQY

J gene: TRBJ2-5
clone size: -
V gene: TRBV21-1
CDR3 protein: ASSRRMGETQY

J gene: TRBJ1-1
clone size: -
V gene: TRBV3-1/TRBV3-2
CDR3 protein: ASSQRQGGWTEAF

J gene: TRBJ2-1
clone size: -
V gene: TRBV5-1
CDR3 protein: ASSLARRGGRGNEQF

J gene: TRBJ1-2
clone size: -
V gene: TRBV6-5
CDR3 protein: ASSYSKSGTGHGYT

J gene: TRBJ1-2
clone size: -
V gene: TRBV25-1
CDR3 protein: ASSGHLGQKRGDGYT

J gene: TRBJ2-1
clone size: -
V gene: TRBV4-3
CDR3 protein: ASSLVAGGANEQF

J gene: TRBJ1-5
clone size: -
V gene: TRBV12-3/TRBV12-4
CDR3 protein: ASSGGGFQPQH

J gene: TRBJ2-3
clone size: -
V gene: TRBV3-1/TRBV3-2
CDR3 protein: ASSLQGVDADTQY

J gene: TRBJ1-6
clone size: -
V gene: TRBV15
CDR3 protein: ATSRDSYNSPLH

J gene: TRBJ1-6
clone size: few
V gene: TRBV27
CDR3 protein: ASSWRQGDADYNSPLH

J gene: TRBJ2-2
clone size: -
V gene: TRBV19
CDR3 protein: ASSIAGTGELF

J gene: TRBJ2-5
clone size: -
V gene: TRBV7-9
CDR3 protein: ASSSLAGGLQETQY

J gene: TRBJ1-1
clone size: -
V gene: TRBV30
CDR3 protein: AWFAGTGNTEAF

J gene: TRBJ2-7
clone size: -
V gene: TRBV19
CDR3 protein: ASSPGVSYEQY

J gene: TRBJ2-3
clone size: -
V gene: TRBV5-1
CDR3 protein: ASSLVSDQSTDTQY

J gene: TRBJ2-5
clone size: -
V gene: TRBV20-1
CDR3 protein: SANKVETQY

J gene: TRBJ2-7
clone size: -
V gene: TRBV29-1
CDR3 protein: SVVSAGGPYEQY

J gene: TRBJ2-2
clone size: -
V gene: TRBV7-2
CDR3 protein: ASSFAGTSGSTGELF

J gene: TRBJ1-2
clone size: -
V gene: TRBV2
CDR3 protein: AILGDRGNYGYT

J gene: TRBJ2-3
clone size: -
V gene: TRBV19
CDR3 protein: ASGVRGDTQY